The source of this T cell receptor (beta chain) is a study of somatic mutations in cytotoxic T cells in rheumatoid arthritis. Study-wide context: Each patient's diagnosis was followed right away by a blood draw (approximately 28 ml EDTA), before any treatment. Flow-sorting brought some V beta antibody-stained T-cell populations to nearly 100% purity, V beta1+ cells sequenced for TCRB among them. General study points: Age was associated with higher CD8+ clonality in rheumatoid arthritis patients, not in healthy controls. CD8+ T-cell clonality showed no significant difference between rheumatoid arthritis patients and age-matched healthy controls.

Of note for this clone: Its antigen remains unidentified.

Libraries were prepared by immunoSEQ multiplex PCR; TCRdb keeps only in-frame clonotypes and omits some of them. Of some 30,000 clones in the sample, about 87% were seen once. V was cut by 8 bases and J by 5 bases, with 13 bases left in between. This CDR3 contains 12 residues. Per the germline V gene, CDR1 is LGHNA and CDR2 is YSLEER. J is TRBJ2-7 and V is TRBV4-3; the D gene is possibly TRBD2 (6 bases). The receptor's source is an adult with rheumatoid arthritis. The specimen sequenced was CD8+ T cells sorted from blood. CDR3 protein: CASGKRGNEQYF. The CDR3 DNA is TGCGCCAGCGGAAAACGGGGGAACGAGCAGTACTTC.